This note documents a single T cell receptor beta chain sequence. This entry is derived from a study of blood T cell repertoires in COVID-19. As for the study in general: Sites in the United States, Italy and Spain provided acute and convalescent COVID-19 samples. T cells, B-cell-depleted T cells, or PBMCs supplied cDNA or gDNA.

Original methodology: Amplification with reference gene primers provided the estimates of nucleated cell counts. The data were produced by immunoSEQ multiplex PCR, yet TCRdb's version contains in-frame clones alone and is incomplete. V and J calls plus clone size are reproduced from that table; the DNA served to infer D and trimming. This table has 200,000 to 250,000 clones, about 90% appearing once. This CDR3 spans 11 amino acids. Trimming took 4 bases from V and 12 from J, leaving 13 bases between them. Germline values: CDR1 SGHNT, CDR2 YENEEA. The sequenced sample consisted of peripheral blood. This clonotype was sampled from a woman aged 60-75 years with acute or convalescent COVID-19. This rearrangement joins TRBV11-3 to TRBJ2-7; perhaps TRBD1 as D (6 bases). The CDR3 spells CASSSRDTGYF. The CDR3 DNA reads TGTGCCAGCAGCTCCCGGGACACCGGGTACTTC.